This TCR beta chain originates from a study of PD-1 blockade in mismatch repair-deficient tumors. The CDR3 loop spans 15 amino acids. V was cut by 3 bases and J by 3 bases, with 15 bases left in between. Germline V gives CDR1 MGHDK, CDR2 SYGVNS. Sequenced by immunoSEQ multiplex PCR; TCRdb stores in-frame clones only, minus some. The table has around 100,000 clones, 82% seen once. Specimen: peripheral blood, collected roughly 35 weeks after starting pembrolizumab. V is TRBV25-1 and J is TRBJ2-7, with D possibly matching TRBD2 (6 bases). This TCR was sampled from an adult with mismatch repair-deficient cancer. The CDR3, as DNA: TGTGCCAGCAGTGACACAGCGGGCAGGAGCTACGAGCAGTACTTC. This translates into CASSDTAGRSYEQYF.